Shown below are 10 T cell receptor beta chains from a single sample sequenced in a study of graft-versus-host responses after intestinal transplantation. Generated by immunoSEQ multiplex PCR, the TCRdb table keeps only in-frame clones and is missing some. The table shows around 92,000 clones, with around 86% occurring only once. This specimen consisted of PBMCs, obtained 255 days after intestinal transplant. These receptors all stem from a human patient who received an intestinal transplant, so some T cells may come from the graft donor.

The chain links TRBV23-1 to TRBJ1-1, with unresolved D. TRBV23-1 is flagged as an ORF with uncertain function. The CDR3 sequence is 14 residues long. V shed 3 bases and J shed 8 bases, with 16 bases lying between them. The CDR3: CASSQVFLGQEAFF. CDR3 coding DNA: TGCGCCAGCAGTCAGGTTTTTCTGGGCCAAGAAGCTTTCTTT.

A remark on this clone: This sample also contains other DNA sequences that code for the same CDR3. The J gene is TRBJ2-1, the V gene TRBV4-1; D call uncertain. CDR3 length: 15 amino acids. CDR1 and CDR2 (germline): MGHRA, YSYEKL. With 0 bases removed from V and 0 bases from J, the gap between germline ends came to 6 bases. The CDR3, as DNA: TGCGCCAGCAGCCAAGAAGGGTCCTCCTACAATGAGCAGTTCTTC. This translates into CASSQEGSSYNEQFF.

This sequence joins TRBV6-5 and TRBJ2-7; TRBD2 matches 7 bases. J lost 4 bases, V lost 0 bases, and 6 bases had no gene match. CDR1 and CDR2 from the germline V gene are MNHEY and SVGAGI. This CDR3 has 15 amino acids. The CDR3 DNA is TGTGCCAGCAGTTACTCGAACGGGGAGGGGTACGAGCAGTACTTC. Its protein product is CASSYSNGEGYEQYF.

The V and J genes are TRBV15 and TRBJ2-1; a weak D match, TRBD1 (6 bases). From germline, CDR1 is LNHNV and CDR2 YYDKDF (reference sequence). V lost 6 bases to trimming and J lost 0 bases, with 12 bases between them. The CDR3 contains 15 residues. DNA of the CDR3: TGTGCCACCAGGGGGTGGGGGCTCTCCTACAATGAGCAGTTCTTC. Protein: CATRGWGLSYNEQFF.

This rearrangement joins TRBV27 to TRBJ1-5; D is unresolved. Trimming cost V 3 bases and J 6 bases, with 12 bases left between them. This CDR3 has 14 amino acids. Per germline, CDR1 MNHEY and CDR2 SMNVEV (reference sequence). CDR3 sequence (DNA): TGTGCCAGCAGTTTCCGTGCGAGAGGTCAGCCCCAGCATTTT. Its protein is CASSFRARGQPQHF.

This clone was counted a few times. This sample also contains other DNA sequences that code for the same CDR3. The chain carries TRBV6-6 and TRBJ2-1; 12 positions match TRBD2. This CDR3 has 13 amino acids. The germline V gene encodes CDR1 MNHNY and CDR2 SVGAGI (reference sequence). J was trimmed by 5 bases and V by 8 bases; bases with no gene match: 1. This CDR3 is CASGLAGNNEQFF. The CDR3 bases are TGTGCCAGCGGACTAGCGGGAAACAATGAGCAGTTCTTC.

The J gene is TRBJ1-1, the V gene TRBV9, with 8 nucleotides matching TRBD1. The germline V gene has CDR1 SGDLS and CDR2 YYNGEE. The J segment lost 3 bases and the V segment lost 0 bases, leaving 4 bases of the junction unmatched. This CDR3 spans 15 amino acids. DNA of the CDR3: TGTGCCAGCAGCGTAGAAGCAGGGGGCTACACTGAAGCTTTCTTT. As protein: CASSVEAGGYTEAFF.

The V and J genes are TRBV6-6 and TRBJ2-3; 7 positions match TRBD2. CDR3 size: 15 residues. J was trimmed by 4 bases and V by 2 bases; bases with no gene match: 6. The V gene's germline CDR1 is MNHNY and CDR2 SVGAGI (reference sequence). In nucleotides, the CDR3 is TGTGCCAGCAGTTACGGGGAGGGAAATCCAGATACGCAGTATTTT. Amino acids: CASSYGEGNPDTQYF.

This clone has just one count. V is TRBV5-4 and J is TRBJ2-7; no firm D call. With 0 bases removed from V and 0 bases from J, the gap between germline ends came to 7 bases. Germline-derived CDR1 and CDR2 are SGHNT and YYREEE (reference sequence). This CDR3 has 14 amino acids. DNA for the CDR3: TGTGCCAGCAGCTTGGGAGAAAACTCCTACGAGCAGTACTTC. Translation gives CASSLGENSYEQYF.

The V gene is TRBV5-6, the J gene TRBJ2-7, with TRBD1 matching 8 bases. The CDR3 sequence is 15 residues long. The trim removed 1 base at V and 0 bases at J, leaving 3 bases unmatched. Germline V gene data show CDR1 as SGHDT and CDR2 as YYEEEE. Here the CDR3 DNA reads TGTGCCAGCAGCTTGTACAGGGGGTCCTCCTACGAGCAGTACTTC. Its translation: CASSLYRGSSYEQYF.